The source of this T cell receptor beta chain is a study of T cells after yellow fever vaccination. A remark on this clonotype: As yet, its antigen is unknown.

CDR3 length equals 14 residues. The germline V and J ends were trimmed by 5 bases and 0 bases, with 11 bases remaining between them. The germline V gene has CDR1 SGHAT and CDR2 FQNNGV. TCRdb re-called the 5' RACE reads with MiXCR, one entry per CDR3 protein. The table lists hundreds of thousands of distinct CDR3 sequences, roughly an eighth of them singletons. Study-wide points: A small proportion of clonotypes was detected in both the CD4 and CD8 compartments.

The V gene is TRBV11-2, the J gene TRBJ2-7; D is possibly TRBD1 (5 bases). The specimen was PBMCs, collected on the day of the yellow fever booster vaccination. The receptor was derived from a man younger than 45 who received the YFV17D yellow fever vaccine. The CDR3 reads CASSKSDSSYEQYF. CDR3 bases: TGTGCCAGCAGCAAAAGCGACAGCTCCTACGAGCAGTACTTC. Together with reference TRBV11-2 and TRBJ2-7, the CDR3 gives the full variable domain: EAGVAQSPRYKIIEKRQSVAFWCNPISGHATLYWYQQILGQGPKLLIQFQNNGVVDDSQLPKDRFSAERLKGVDSTLKIQPAKLEDSAVYLCASSKSDSSYEQYFGPGTRLTVT.